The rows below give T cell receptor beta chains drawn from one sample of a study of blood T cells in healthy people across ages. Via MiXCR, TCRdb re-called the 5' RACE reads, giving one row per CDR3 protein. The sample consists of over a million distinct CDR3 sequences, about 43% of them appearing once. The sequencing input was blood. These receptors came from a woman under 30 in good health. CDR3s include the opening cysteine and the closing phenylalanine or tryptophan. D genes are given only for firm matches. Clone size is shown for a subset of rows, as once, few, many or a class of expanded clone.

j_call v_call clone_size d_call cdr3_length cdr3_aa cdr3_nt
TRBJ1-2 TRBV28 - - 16 CASSPRGAGANYGYTF TGTGCCAGCAGTCCCCGGGGGGCAGGAGCTAACTATGGCTACACCTTC
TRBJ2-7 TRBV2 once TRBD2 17 CASSGGSGLAVYNEQYF TGTGCCAGCAGTGGTGGGTCGGGACTAGCGGTCTACAATGAGCAGTACTTC
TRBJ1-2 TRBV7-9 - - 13 CASTGSEGYGYTF TGTGCCAGCACGGGATCGGAGGGCTATGGCTACACCTTC
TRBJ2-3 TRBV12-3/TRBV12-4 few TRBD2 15 CASSQLADTPDTQYF TGTGCCAGCAGTCAACTAGCGGACACCCCAGATACGCAGTATTTT
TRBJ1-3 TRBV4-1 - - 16 CASSQAGASFGNTIYF TGCGCCAGCAGCCAAGCTGGGGCTAGCTTTGGAAACACCATATATTTT
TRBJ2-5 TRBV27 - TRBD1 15 CASSSAGTGYETQYF TGTGCCAGCAGTTCCGCCGGGACAGGGTATGAGACCCAGTACTTC
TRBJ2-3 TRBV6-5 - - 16 CASSYSSAGTTDTQYF TGTGCCAGCAGTTACTCGTCTGCGGGGACCACAGATACGCAGTATTTT
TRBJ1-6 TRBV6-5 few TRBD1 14 CASSYTGESSPLHF TGTGCCAGCAGTTACACAGGGGAGAGTTCACCCCTCCACTTT
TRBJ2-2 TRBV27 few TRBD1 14 CASRDRGGTGELFF TGTGCCAGCAGGGACAGGGGTGGCACCGGGGAGCTGTTTTTT
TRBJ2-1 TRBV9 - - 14 CASSVEGGLDEQFF TGTGCCAGCAGCGTAGAAGGGGGTCTCGATGAGCAGTTCTTC
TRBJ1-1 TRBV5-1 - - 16 CASSLMEGGRNTEAFF TGCGCCAGCAGCTTGATGGAAGGGGGGCGGAACACTGAAGCTTTCTTT
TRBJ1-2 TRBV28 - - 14 CASSLGRHTGGYTF TGTGCCAGCAGTTTGGGACGACACACAGGTGGCTACACCTTC
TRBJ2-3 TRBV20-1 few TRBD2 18 CSVTAFLGAGGDTDTQYF TGCAGTGTAACTGCGTTTCTTGGAGCGGGAGGTGACACAGATACGCAGTATTTT
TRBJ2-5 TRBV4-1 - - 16 CASSQEGSWGGETQYF TGCGCCAGCAGCCAAGAAGGGTCGTGGGGGGGCGAGACCCAGTACTTC
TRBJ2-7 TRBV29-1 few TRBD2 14 CSAETSGKFNEQYF TGCAGCGCAGAGACTAGCGGGAAATTCAACGAGCAGTACTTC
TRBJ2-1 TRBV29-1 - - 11 CSVLRYNEQFF TGCAGCGTTCTGCGGTACAATGAGCAGTTCTTC
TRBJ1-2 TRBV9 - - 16 CASSDPSRSGVYGYTF TGTGCCAGCAGCGACCCTAGTAGGTCGGGGGTCTATGGCTACACCTTC
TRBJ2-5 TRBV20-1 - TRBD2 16 CSARVGGSGSYNEQYF TGCAGTGCTAGAGTTGGGGGTAGCGGGTCGTACAATGAGCAGTACTTC
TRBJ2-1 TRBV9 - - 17 CAGSGREGQGSYNEQFF TGTGCCGGCAGCGGGAGAGAGGGACAGGGCTCCTACAATGAGCAGTTCTTC
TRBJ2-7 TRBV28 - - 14 CASSLQAISYEQYF TGTGCCAGCAGTTTGCAGGCTATATCCTACGAGCAGTACTTC
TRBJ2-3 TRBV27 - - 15 CASSLTPRGQGEQYF TGTGCCAGCAGTTTAACCCCCCGGGGGCAGGGAGAACAGTATTTT
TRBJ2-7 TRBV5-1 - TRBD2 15 CASSIGTIRGDEQYF TGCGCCAGCAGCATTGGGACTATTCGTGGGGACGAGCAGTACTTC
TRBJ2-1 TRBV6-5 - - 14 CASSYSSTPNEQFF TGTGCCAGCAGTTACTCCTCAACCCCAAATGAGCAGTTCTTC
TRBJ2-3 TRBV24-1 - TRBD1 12 CATGQGADTRYF TGTGCCACAGGACAGGGGGCAGATACGCGGTATTTT
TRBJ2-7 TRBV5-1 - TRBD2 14 CASSRTSGANAQYF TGCGCCAGCAGCAGGACTAGCGGGGCAAATGCGCAGTACTTC
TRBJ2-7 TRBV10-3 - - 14 CAISDRQGTYEQYF TGTGCCATCAGTGACAGGCAGGGGACCTACGAGCAGTACTTC
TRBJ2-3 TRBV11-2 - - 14 CASRLLEAADTQYF TGTGCCAGCAGACTCCTAGAGGCCGCAGATACGCAGTATTTT
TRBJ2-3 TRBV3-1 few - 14 CASSQGTLRNTQYF TGTGCCAGCAGCCAAGGGACACTGAGGAATACGCAGTATTTT
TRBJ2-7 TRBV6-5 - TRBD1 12 CASSQGQGKEYF TGTGCCAGCAGTCAAGGACAGGGGAAGGAGTACTTC
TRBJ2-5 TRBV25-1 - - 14 CASSAQYWEETQYF TGTGCCAGCAGTGCGCAGTACTGGGAAGAGACCCAGTACTTC
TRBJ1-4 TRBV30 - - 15 CAWSVQPTTNEKLFF TGTGCCTGGAGTGTGCAGCCCACGACTAATGAAAAACTGTTTTTT
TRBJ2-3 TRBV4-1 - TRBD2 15 CASRVAGGPADTQYF TGCGCCAGCAGAGTAGCGGGGGGGCCCGCAGATACGCAGTATTTT
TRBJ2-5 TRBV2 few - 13 CASRVTNQETQYF TGTGCCAGCAGGGTGACAAACCAAGAGACCCAGTACTTC
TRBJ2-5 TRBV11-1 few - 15 CASSLFTVYQETQYF TGTGCCAGCAGCTTATTTACGGTTTACCAAGAGACCCAGTACTTC
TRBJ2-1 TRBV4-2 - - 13 CASSQDSQETQFF TGTGCCAGCAGCCAAGACTCTCAAGAGACCCAGTTCTTC
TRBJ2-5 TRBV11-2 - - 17 CASSLIPRQSPQETQYF TGTGCCAGCAGCTTAATCCCTCGACAGTCGCCTCAAGAGACCCAGTACTTC
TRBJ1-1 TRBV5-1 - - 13 CASSFGAGAEAFF TGCGCCAGCAGCTTTGGGGCAGGGGCTGAAGCTTTCTTT
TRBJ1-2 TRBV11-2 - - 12 CASRDSNCGYTF TGTGCCAGCCGCGACAGTAACTGTGGCTACACCTTC
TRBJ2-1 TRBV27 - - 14 CASSLSLGFNEQFF TGTGCCAGCAGTTTATCGCTAGGGTTCAATGAGCAGTTCTTC
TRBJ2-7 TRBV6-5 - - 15 CASSGTGRSSYEQYF TGTGCCAGCAGCGGGACGGGACGGAGCTCCTACGAGCAGTACTTC
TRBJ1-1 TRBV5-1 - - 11 CASSEGGGAFF TGCGCCAGCAGCGAGGGGGGGGGAGCTTTCTTT
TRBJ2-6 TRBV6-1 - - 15 CASSVTGFGANVLTF TGTGCCAGCAGTGTAACGGGCTTTGGGGCCAACGTCCTGACTTTC
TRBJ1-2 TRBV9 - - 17 CASSQPQGGGSNYGYTF TGTGCCAGCAGCCAACCCCAAGGGGGGGGCTCTAACTATGGCTACACCTTC